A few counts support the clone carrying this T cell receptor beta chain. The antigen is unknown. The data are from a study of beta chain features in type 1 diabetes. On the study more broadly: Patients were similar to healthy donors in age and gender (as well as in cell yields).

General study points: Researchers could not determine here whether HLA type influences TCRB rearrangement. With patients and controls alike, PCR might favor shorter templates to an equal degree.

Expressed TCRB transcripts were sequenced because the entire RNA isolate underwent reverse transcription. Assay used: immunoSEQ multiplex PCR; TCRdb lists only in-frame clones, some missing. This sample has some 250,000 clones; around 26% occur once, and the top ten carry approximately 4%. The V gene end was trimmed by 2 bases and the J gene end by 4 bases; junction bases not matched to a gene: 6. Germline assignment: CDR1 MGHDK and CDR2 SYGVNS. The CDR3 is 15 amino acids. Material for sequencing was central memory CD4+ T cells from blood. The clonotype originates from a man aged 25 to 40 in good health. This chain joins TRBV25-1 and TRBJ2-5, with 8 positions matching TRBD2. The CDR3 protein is CASSESGRGGETQYF. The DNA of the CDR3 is TGTGCCAGCAGTGAAAGCGGGAGAGGAGGAGAGACCCAGTACTTC.